The sequence of this T cell receptor beta chain was determined in a study of identical twins. This clonotype turned up a few times. Its specificity is not known. Healthy Caucasians, and only they, were the donors. Germline V gene lookup returns CDR1 SGHRS and CDR2 YFSETQ. Trimming took off 1 base at V and 8 bases at J, with 22 bases between the two ends. This CDR3 comprises 17 residues. Unique molecular identifiers were in the cDNA, with template-switch universal primer binding. TCRdb passed the 5' RACE reads through MiXCR, listing each CDR3 protein once. The sample has 1.5 million to 2 million distinct CDR3 sequences, about 32% seen once. Regarding the study as a whole: There is a chance that invariant MAIT and iNKT cells partially muddied zero-insertion analyses.

The source of this sequence is a newborn girl in good health. The sequencing input was cord blood. This rearrangement joins TRBV5-1 to TRBJ2-1; D possibly corresponds to TRBD2 (5 bases). This CDR3 reads CASSLPRTVLPPDEQFF. CDR3 in DNA: TGCGCCAGCAGCTTGCCCCGGACTGTCCTGCCCCCGGATGAGCAGTTCTTC.